This T cell receptor (beta chain) was obtained from a study of identifying expanded T cells in peripheral blood. The study's findings and limits: Clone count variance between approximately two-week samples rose with total template count.

Comment on this clone: Its antigen is unknown.

The table came from immunoSEQ multiplex PCR; TCRdb's copy has only in-frame clones and leaves some out. This sample has 95,000 or so clones, with around 88% found just once. During the collection period, no donor immune events like infections were recorded. The TCR comes from a person aged 18 to 75 in good health. What was sequenced was blood.

CDR3 in amino acids: CASSASVLEETQYF. For the CDR3, the DNA is TGTGCCAGCAGTGCCTCCGTTTTGGAGGAGACCCAGTACTTC. The genes are TRBV6-1 and TRBJ2-5; D is undetermined. Germline V gene lookup returns CDR1 MNHNS and CDR2 SASEGT. V shed 4 bases and J shed 5 bases, with 14 bases lying between them. This CDR3 region has 14 residues.